The sequence of this TCR beta chain was determined in a study of cytomegalovirus exposure and HLA in healthy donors. TCRdb keeps only in-frame clones here, not all; method: immunoSEQ multiplex PCR. Of 190,000 or so clones in the sample, 80% to 85% were seen once. Deletions cut 4 bases from V and 3 bases from J, with 18 bases between. The CDR3 has 16 residues. Germline assignment: CDR1 MNHNY and CDR2 SVGAGI (reference sequence). This clone has a single count. V usage is TRBV6-6 and J usage is TRBJ1-2; D is unclear. The receptor's source is a woman in her late teens or twenties in good health and CMV-seropositive. Sequences were obtained from PBMCs. CDR3 protein: CASSSPIGSTDYGYTF. As DNA, the CDR3 is TGTGCCAGCAGTTCCCCCATCGGTTCTACGGACTATGGCTACACCTTC.